The source of this T cell receptor beta chain is a study of blood T cell repertoires in COVID-19. V shed 0 bases, J shed 15 bases, and the junction held 10 bases outside the gene matches. Germline V gene data show CDR1 as SGDLS and CDR2 as YYNGEE. The CDR3 spans 14 residues. Data came from immunoSEQ multiplex PCR; TCRdb stores just in-frame clones and leaves some out. The sample yields some 250,000 clones, roughly 91% seen once. The chain joins TRBV9 to TRBJ2-1; 9 bases fit TRBD1. Sequenced input: peripheral blood. The TCR sequence derives from a woman in her thirties or forties who had recovered from COVID-19. CDR3 bases: TGTGCCAGCAGCGTAGGGACAGGGGTTAGTGGTCCGTTCTTC. Amino acid sequence: CASSVGTGVSGPFF.